This T cell receptor (beta chain) was retrieved from a study of T cells in Graves' hyperthyroidism and ophthalmopathy. TCR beta CDR3 regions were amplified from RNA transcripts. The primer set for the first-round RT-PCR of the TCR CDR3 was HTBI. TCRdb re-derived calls from the multiplex PCR reads in MiXCR, one entry per CDR3 protein. The sample carries about 500,000 distinct CDR3 sequences, 17% recorded once. This clonotype was counted between two and nine times. The TCR comes from a woman between 18 and 29 years old with Graves' ophthalmopathy. Sequenced material: blood.

CDR3 bases: TGTGCCAGCAGCTTAGTAGGGGGGTTGACGGATGAGCAGTTCTTC. Translating it yields CASSLVGGLTDEQFF. This chain connects TRBV5-4 to TRBJ2-1; possibly TRBD1 or TRBD2 for D (6 bases each). Trimming stripped 2 bases from V and 8 bases from J, with 17 bases between. This CDR3 is built from 15 residues. The V gene's germline CDR1 is SGHNT and CDR2 YYREEE (reference sequence).